Following are 8 T cell receptor beta chains from one sample sequenced in a study of post-analysis software for immune sequencing data. Study results and limitations: Comparison of patients with controls showed about 5 TRBV segments more frequent in patients, TRBV5-6, TRBV5-1 and TRBV20-1 among them.

Carried by the TCR beta cDNA libraries were unique molecular identifiers. In TCRdb, the PCR reads were re-called with MiXCR into one record per CDR3 protein. The data contain roughly 730,000 distinct CDR3 sequences, 30% of them singletons. No cognate antigen is known for these TCRs. Sequencing was carried out using blood. Receptor source: a girl aged 5 to 17 with multiple sclerosis.

This clonotype appeared a few times. This sequence joins TRBV29-1 and TRBJ1-5; no definite D call. The CDR3 contains 15 residues. The V end was cut by 4 bases, the J end by 3 bases, with 16 bases between. The germline gives CDR1 SQVTM, CDR2 ANQGSEA. The CDR3 region has the DNA TGCAGCGTTGTCCCCCCAGGCGACACCAATCAGCCCCAGCATTTT. Its translation is CSVVPPGDTNQPQHF.

This clonotype was counted between two and nine times. The genes are TRBV4-3 and TRBJ1-3, with TRBD1 as a possible D gene (6 bases). Germline V gene lookup returns CDR1 LGHNA and CDR2 YSLEER. The CDR3 has 16 residues. The V and J ends lost 3 bases and 1 base respectively, with 13 bases between them. The DNA for the CDR3 is TGCGCCAGCAGCCAGGACAGAGCTGCGTCTGGAAACACCATATATTTT. Translating it yields CASSQDRAASGNTIYF.

The chain couples TRBV29-1 to TRBJ1-1; D is ambiguous. Germline CDR1 and CDR2: SQVTM and ANQGSEA. This CDR3 has 13 amino acids. CDR3 residues: CSLDGTLNTEAFF. In DNA, the CDR3 is TGCAGTCTGGACGGAACTTTGAACACTGAAGCTTTCTTT.

The rearrangement joins TRBV7-2 to TRBJ1-5, with D perhaps TRBD1 (5 bases). Germline CDR1 reads SGHTA; CDR2 reads FQGNSA. The CDR3 is 15 amino acids. The V end lost 5 bases, the J end lost 3 bases, and 14 bases lay between the germline ends. In DNA form, the CDR3 reads TGTGCCAGCAGCCCCCAAGACAGACTCAATCAGCCCCAGCATTTT. Its translation is CASSPQDRLNQPQHF.

This clonotype was observed many times. This chain joins TRBV29-1 and TRBJ2-7; D is uncertain. Deletions cut 2 bases from V and 3 bases from J, with 8 bases between. CDR1 and CDR2 from the germline V gene are SQVTM and ANQGSEA. The CDR3 totals 12 residues. The CDR3 is CSVESDNYEQYF. For the CDR3, the DNA is TGCAGCGTTGAATCTGACAACTACGAGCAGTACTTC.

The table lists this clonotype with many counts. CDR3 region: CAISGLAGVSYEQYF. The CDR3 DNA is TGTGCCATCAGCGGACTAGCGGGAGTCTCCTACGAGCAGTACTTC. The V and J genes are TRBV10-3 and TRBJ2-7; 13 bases are shared with TRBD2. The length of the CDR3 is 15 residues. The V and J ends lost 6 bases and 0 bases, in that order; junction bases with no gene match: 2. The germline V gene encodes CDR1 ENHRY and CDR2 SYGVKD.

This clonotype was detected only a few times. J is TRBJ2-7 and V is TRBV9, with 7 bases lining up with TRBD1. Germline values: CDR1 SGDLS, CDR2 YYNGEE. With V trimmed by 3 bases and J by 0 bases, 3 bases remained unmatched. The CDR3 loop spans 14 amino acids. CDR3 sequence: CASSGQGSSYEQYF. Written as DNA, the CDR3 is TGTGCCAGCAGCGGACAGGGTAGCTCCTACGAGCAGTACTTC.

About this clonotype itself: An end of the junction does not agree with germline; a read error may underlie this. This chain uses TRBV5-1 with TRBJ1-1; unclear D gene. CDR1 SGHRS and CDR2 YFSETQ come from the germline V gene. The CDR3 consists of 16 residues. This CDR3 is CANSLDVPSKNTEAFF. CDR3 bases: TGCGCCAACAGCTTGGACGTTCCGAGTAAGAACACTGAAGCTTTCTTT.